This entry describes one TCR beta chain. Its antigen is currently unknown. Naive CD8 cells comprised CD45RO-negative, CCR7-positively selected cells, excluding terminally differentiated effector memory CD45RA+ cells. The record originates from a study of shared clonotypes between healthy human individuals. Study findings and constraints: Richness estimates generally favored naive over memory subsets. Despite large depth, rarefaction showed incomplete sorted-subset sequencing. The generation probabilities recorded for non-shared clonotypes fell below those of clonotypes shared by all four donors.

Libraries were prepared by immunoSEQ multiplex PCR; TCRdb keeps only in-frame clonotypes and omits some of them. Of around 600,000 clones detected, 95% to 98% appear once; the ten largest clones hold around 0.3%. This CDR3 region has 16 residues. CDR1 is LGHNA, CDR2 YSLEER, per germline. The V gene lost 4 bases and the J gene lost 1 base, with 14 bases spanning the gap. The rearrangement joins TRBV4-3 to TRBJ2-1, with D tentatively TRBD2 (5 bases). Sequences were obtained from naive CD8+ T cells sorted from blood. This clonotype was obtained from a man aged 25-45 years in good health. CDR3 nucleotide sequence: TGCGCCAGCAGCCCTCGGCGAGGGATATCCTACAATGAGCAGTTCTTC. Protein product: CASSPRRGISYNEQFF.